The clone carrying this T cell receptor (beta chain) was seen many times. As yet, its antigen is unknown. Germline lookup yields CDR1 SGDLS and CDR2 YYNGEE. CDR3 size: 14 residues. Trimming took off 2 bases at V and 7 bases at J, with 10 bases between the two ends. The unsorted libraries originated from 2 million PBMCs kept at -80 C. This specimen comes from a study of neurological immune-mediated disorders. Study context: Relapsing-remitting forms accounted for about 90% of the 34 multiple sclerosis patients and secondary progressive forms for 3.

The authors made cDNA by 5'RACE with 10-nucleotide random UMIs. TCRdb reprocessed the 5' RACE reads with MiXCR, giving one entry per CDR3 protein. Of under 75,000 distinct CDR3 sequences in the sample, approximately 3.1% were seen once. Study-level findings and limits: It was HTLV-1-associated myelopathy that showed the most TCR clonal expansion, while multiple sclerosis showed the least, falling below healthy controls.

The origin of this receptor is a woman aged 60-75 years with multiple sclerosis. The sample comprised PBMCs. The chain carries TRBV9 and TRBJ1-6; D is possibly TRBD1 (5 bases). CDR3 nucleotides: TGTGCCAGCAGCGTGGGGGAAGTGAATTCACCCCTCCACTTT. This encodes CASSVGEVNSPLHF.